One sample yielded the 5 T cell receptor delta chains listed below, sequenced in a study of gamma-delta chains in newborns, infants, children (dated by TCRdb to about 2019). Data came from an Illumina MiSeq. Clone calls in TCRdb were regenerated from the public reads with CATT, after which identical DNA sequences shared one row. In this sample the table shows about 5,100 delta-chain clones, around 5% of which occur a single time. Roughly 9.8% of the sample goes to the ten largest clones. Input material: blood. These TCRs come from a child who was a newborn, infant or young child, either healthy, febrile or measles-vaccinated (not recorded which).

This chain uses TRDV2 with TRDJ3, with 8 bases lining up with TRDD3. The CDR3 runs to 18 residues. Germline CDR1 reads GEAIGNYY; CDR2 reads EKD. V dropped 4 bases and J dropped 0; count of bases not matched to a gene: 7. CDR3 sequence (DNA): TGTGCCTGTGATACTGGGGGTACAAGCTCCTGGGACACCCGACAGATGTTTTTC. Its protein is CACDTGGTSSWDTRQMFF.

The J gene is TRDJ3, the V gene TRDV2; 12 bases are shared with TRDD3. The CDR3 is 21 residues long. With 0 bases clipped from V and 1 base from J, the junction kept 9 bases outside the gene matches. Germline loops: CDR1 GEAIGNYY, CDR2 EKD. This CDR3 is CACDTVFRLGDTSWDTRQMFF. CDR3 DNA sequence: TGTGCCTGTGACACCGTGTTCCGACTGGGGGATACATCCTGGGACACCCGACAGATGTTTTTC.

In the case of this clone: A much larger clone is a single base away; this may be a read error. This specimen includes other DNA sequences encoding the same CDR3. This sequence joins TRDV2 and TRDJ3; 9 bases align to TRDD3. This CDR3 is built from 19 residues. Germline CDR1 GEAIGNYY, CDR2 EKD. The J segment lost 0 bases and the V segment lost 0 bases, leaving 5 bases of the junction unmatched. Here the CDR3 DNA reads TGTGCCTGTGACACCGTACTGGGGGAGAGCTCCTGGGACACCCGACAGATGTTTTTC. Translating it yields CACDTVLGESSWDTRQMFF.

CDR3 sequence: CACDNVLGDTGDTRQMFF. The CDR3 DNA reads TGTGCCTGTGACAACGTACTGGGGGATACGGGGGACACCCGACAGATGTTTTTC. This chain links TRDV2 with TRDJ3, with 13 bases fitting TRDD3. Germline lookup yields CDR1 GEAIGNYY and CDR2 EKD. The CDR3 totals 18 residues. The J segment lost 5 bases and the V segment lost 2 bases, leaving 5 bases of the junction unmatched.

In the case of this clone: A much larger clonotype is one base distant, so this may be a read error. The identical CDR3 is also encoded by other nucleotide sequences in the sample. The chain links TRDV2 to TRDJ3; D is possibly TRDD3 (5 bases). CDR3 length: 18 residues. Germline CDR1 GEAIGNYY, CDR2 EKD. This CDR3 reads CACDTAGPSSWDTRQMFF. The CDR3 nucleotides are TGTGCCTGTGACACGGCCGGACCCAGCTCCTGGGACACCCGTCAGATGTTTTTC.